Each of the 25 T cell receptor beta chains below was sequenced from the same sample in a study of cytomegalovirus exposure and HLA in healthy donors. In the PCR, 60 Vbeta and 13 Jbeta primers were used. Some clones are missing from TCRdb's copy, which holds only in-frame ones; the method was immunoSEQ multiplex PCR. The table records 150,000 to 200,000 clones, about 81% of them present only once. Sequencing was carried out using PBMCs. These TCRs come from a man between 18 and 29 years old in good health and CMV-seronegative.

The rearrangement uses TRBV7-2 and TRBJ2-1; D gene unclear. The CDR3 totals 17 residues. V lost 3 bases and J lost 1, with 16 bases in between. Germline lookup yields CDR1 SGHTA and CDR2 FQGNSA. The CDR3 here is CASSFLGLVVSYNEQFF. Written as DNA, the CDR3 is TGTGCCAGCAGCTTCCTCGGGTTAGTAGTGTCCTACAATGAGCAGTTCTTC. The full variable domain, rest sourced from reference TRBV7-2 and TRBJ2-1, is GAGVSQSPSNKVTEKGKDVELRCDPISGHTALYWYRQSLGQGLEFLIYFQGNSAPDKSGLPSDRFSAERTGGSVSTLTIQRTQQEDSAVYLCASSFLGLVVSYNEQFFGPGTRLTVL.

This clone has just one count. The V and J genes are TRBV30 and TRBJ2-5; D is uncertain. Germline V gene sequence: CDR1 GTSNPN, CDR2 SVGIG (reference sequence). Trimming removed 5 bases from V and 7 bases from J, with 11 bases in between. The CDR3 contains 11 residues. CDR3 DNA: TGTGCCTGGGAACTTCCTGGGACCCAGTACTTC. Amino acid sequence: CAWELPGTQYF.

The V gene is TRBV19, the J gene TRBJ1-5; no clear D gene. From germline, CDR1 is LNHDA and CDR2 SQIVND (reference sequence). The CDR3 spans 13 residues. Trimming removed 0 bases from V and 7 bases from J, with 7 bases in between. CDR3 nucleotides: TGTGCCAGTAGTATAGAGCGAGGGCAGCCCCAGCATTTT. Translated: CASSIERGQPQHF.

The rearrangement uses TRBV7-9 and TRBJ2-7; 7 nucleotides agree with TRBD1. This CDR3 has 15 residues. CDR1 is SEHNR and CDR2 is FQNEAQ in the germline V gene (reference sequence). V was pared by 5 bases and J by 2 bases, with 9 bases of the junction left unmatched. CDR3 in amino acids: CASSPTTGEPYEQYF. The CDR3, as DNA: TGTGCCAGCAGCCCAACCACAGGGGAACCCTACGAGCAGTACTTC.

The genes are TRBV5-6 and TRBJ2-1; no clear D gene. There are 14 residues in the CDR3. Germline values: CDR1 SGHDT, CDR2 YYEEEE. V was trimmed by 4 bases and J by 2 bases, leaving 10 bases between them. The CDR3 here is CASSPERAYNEQFF. As DNA, the CDR3 is TGTGCCAGCAGCCCCGAAAGAGCCTACAATGAGCAGTTCTTC.

The chain recombines TRBV19 with TRBJ1-5; the match to TRBD1 covers 10 bases. The CDR3 length is 16 residues. After removal of 5 bases from V and 2 bases from J, the junction contained 6 bases not matched to a gene. The germline gives CDR1 LNHDA, CDR2 SQIVND (reference sequence). The CDR3 bases are TGTGCCAGTAGTCCCGACAGGGGGCGAGGCAATCAGCCCCAGCATTTT. This sequence encodes CASSPDRGRGNQPQHF. Full variable domain (rest looked up from reference TRBV19 and TRBJ1-5): DGGITQSPKYLFRKEGQNVTLSCEQNLNHDAMYWYRQDPGQGLRLIYYSQIVNDFQKGDIAEGYSVSREKKESFPLTVTSAQKNPTAFYLCASSPDRGRGNQPQHFGDGTRLSIL.

The rearrangement joins TRBV15 to TRBJ2-7; TRBD1 agrees at 8 bases. The CDR3 loop spans 14 amino acids. V lost 2 bases to trimming and J lost 2 bases; unmatched junction nucleotides: 2. CDR1 is LNHNV and CDR2 is YYDKDF in the germline V gene (reference sequence). CDR3 residues: CATSRQGAPYEQYF. The CDR3 DNA reads TGTGCCACCAGCAGACAGGGGGCCCCCTACGAGCAGTACTTC.

This chain links TRBV13 with TRBJ1-1; perhaps TRBD1 as D (5 bases). Per the germline V gene, CDR1 is PRHDT and CDR2 is FYEKMQ (reference sequence). The V and J ends lost 5 bases and 4 bases respectively, with 20 bases between them. This CDR3 region has 16 residues. The DNA for the CDR3 is TGTGCCAGCAGCCCAAAGTCGGGACTAAGGGGCACTGAAGCTTTCTTT. It yields the protein CASSPKSGLRGTEAFF.

V usage is TRBV4-3 and J usage is TRBJ2-7, with a possible D match to TRBD1 (6 bases). Between the trimmed V and J ends, which lost 0 bases and 3 bases, there was a span of 6 bases. Germline CDR1 and CDR2: LGHNA and YSLEER. The CDR3 consists of 13 residues. DNA for the CDR3: TGCGCCAGCAGCCAAGAGACAGGCTACGAGCAGTACTTC. As protein: CASSQETGYEQYF.

V is TRBV7-9 and J is TRBJ1-2, with 8 nucleotides matching TRBD1. Trimming removed 1 base from V and 7 bases from J; junction bases left unmatched: 5. The CDR3 length is 14 residues. In germline, CDR1 is SEHNR, CDR2 FQNEAQ (reference sequence). The CDR3 loop is CASSLVQGVRGYTF. The CDR3 nucleotides read TGTGCCAGCAGCTTAGTACAGGGGGTTCGTGGCTACACCTTC. The complete variable domain, with remaining parts taken from reference TRBV7-9 and TRBJ1-2, reads DTGVSQNPRHKITKRGQNVTFRCDPISEHNRLYWYRQTLGQGPEFLTYFQNEAQLEKSRLLSDRFSAERPKGSFSTLEIQRTEQGDSAMYLCASSLVQGVRGYTFGSGTRLTVV.

The chain uses TRBV29-1 and TRBJ2-7, with D hard to call. CDR3 size: 10 residues. Trimming stripped 6 bases from V and 5 bases from J, with 8 bases between. The V gene's germline CDR1 is SQVTM and CDR2 ANQGSEA. The DNA of the CDR3 is TGCAGCGTAAAGAGAAACGAGCAGTACTTC. It is translated as CSVKRNEQYF.

The chain uses TRBV27 and TRBJ2-1, with 8 bases aligning to TRBD2. The V gene end was trimmed by 6 bases and the J gene end by 0 bases; junction bases not matched to a gene: 4. Germline V gene data show CDR1 as MNHEY and CDR2 as SMNVEV (reference sequence). There are 15 residues in the CDR3. The CDR3 DNA reads TGTGCCAGCAGGCGCACTAGCGGCTCCTACAATGAGCAGTTCTTC. It encodes CASRRTSGSYNEQFF.

CDR3 loop: CASSQHRVTGANVLTF. CDR3 sequence (DNA): TGCGCCAGCAGCCAACACAGGGTAACCGGGGCCAACGTCCTGACTTTC. This chain joins TRBV4-1 and TRBJ2-6; D possibly corresponds to TRBD1 (6 bases). The germline CDR1 and CDR2 sequences are MGHRA and YSYEKL. The V and J ends lost 2 bases and 4 bases respectively, with 12 bases between them. CDR3 length equals 16 residues.

The chain combines TRBV5-4 with TRBJ2-7; D not certain. V lost 3 bases to trimming and J lost 4 bases, with 23 bases between them. This CDR3 is 17 amino acids long. Germline V lookup: CDR1 SGHNT, CDR2 YYREEE (reference sequence). The CDR3 loop is CASSSMELAGTFYEQYF. As DNA, the CDR3 is TGTGCCAGCAGCTCGATGGAATTGGCAGGAACGTTTTACGAGCAGTACTTC.

This clone was seen just once. The chain couples TRBV5-6 to TRBJ1-5; D is undetermined. The CDR3 loop spans 13 amino acids. Germline loops: CDR1 SGHDT, CDR2 YYEEEE. The V and J ends lost 4 bases and 0 bases respectively, with 5 bases between them. CDR3 protein: CASSRFSNQPQHF. The CDR3 DNA is TGTGCCAGCAGCCGTTTTAGCAATCAGCCCCAGCATTTT. The variable domain in full, completed from reference TRBV5-6 and TRBJ1-5, reads DAGVTQSPTHLIKTRGQQVTLRCSPKSGHDTVSWYQQALGQGPQFIFQYYEEEERQRGNFPDRFSGHQFPNYSSELNVNALLLGDSALYLCASSRFSNQPQHFGDGTRLSIL.

J is TRBJ1-2 and V is TRBV7-2; D not certain. This CDR3 has 15 amino acids. V was pared by 2 bases and J by 4 bases, with 14 bases between. Germline V gene sequence: CDR1 SGHTA, CDR2 FQGNSA. CDR3 DNA sequence: TGTGCCAGCAGCTTAAATGCCCACAGCCCCTATGGCTACACCTTC. As protein: CASSLNAHSPYGYTF.

This chain links TRBV29-1 with TRBJ2-4; tentative D call: TRBD2 (7 bases). The V gene lost 4 bases and the J gene lost 11 bases, with 15 bases spanning the gap. Germline V gene sequence: CDR1 SQVTM, CDR2 ANQGSEA. The CDR3 is 12 residues long. The CDR3 loop reads CSVGREGVLQYF. CDR3 nucleotide sequence: TGCAGCGTTGGGAGGGAGGGGGTCCTTCAGTACTTC.

The chain joins TRBV28 to TRBJ1-4; TRBD1 is a possible D gene (5 bases). The germline V and J ends were trimmed by 4 bases and 6 bases, with 9 bases remaining between them. Germline loops: CDR1 MDHEN, CDR2 SYDVKM. The CDR3 sequence is 13 residues long. The CDR3 reads CASSYATDEKLFF. The CDR3 DNA follows: TGTGCCAGCAGTTACGCGACAGATGAAAAACTGTTTTTT.

This clone was seen a single time. J is TRBJ2-3 and V is TRBV7-2; 15 nucleotides agree with TRBD2. From germline, CDR1 is SGHTA and CDR2 FQGNSA. The CDR3 consists of 17 residues. The V and J ends lost 4 bases and 5 bases, in that order; junction bases with no gene match: 7. This chain's CDR3 is CASSWTSGGAGQDTQYF. CDR3 DNA sequence: TGTGCCAGCAGCTGGACTAGCGGGGGGGCCGGGCAAGATACGCAGTATTTT.

This rearrangement joins TRBV4-3 to TRBJ2-3, with D perhaps matching TRBD1 (6 bases). V lost 1 base and J lost 3, with 14 bases in between. The germline CDR1 and CDR2 sequences are LGHNA and YSLEER. The length of the CDR3 is 16 residues. The CDR3 DNA reads as TGCGCCAGCAGCCAAGCCCCTCAAGGGGGTACAGATACGCAGTATTTT. This codes for CASSQAPQGGTDTQYF.

This clone was recorded a few times. The chain has TRBV7-3 and TRBJ1-1; a possible D gene is TRBD1 (5 bases). V gave up 3 bases and J gave up 2 bases, with 10 bases separating them. The V gene's germline CDR1 is SGHTA and CDR2 FQGTGA. This CDR3 is 14 amino acids long. The CDR3 DNA reads as TGTGCCAGCAGCTTGGGAGGGGTAAACACTGAAGCTTTCTTT. Amino acid sequence: CASSLGGVNTEAFF.

The chain employs TRBV7-2 and TRBJ2-7; D gene unclear. This CDR3 is built from 14 residues. Germline-derived CDR1 and CDR2 are SGHTA and FQGNSA. V was pared by 4 bases and J by 7 bases, with 17 bases between. The CDR3 bases are TGTGCCAGCAGCTCCCCCGCGGCTTTTGGTGAGCAGTACTTC. This sequence encodes CASSSPAAFGEQYF.

CDR3 loop: CASSIGTSGGAGKDTQYF. As DNA, the CDR3 is TGTGCCAGCAGCATCGGGACTAGCGGGGGGGCCGGCAAAGATACGCAGTATTTT. The chain links TRBV7-2 to TRBJ2-3, with 16 bases identical to TRBD2. The CDR3 is made up of 18 amino acids. The germline CDR1 and CDR2 sequences are SGHTA and FQGNSA. Unmatched junction bases numbered 10, after V lost 5 bases and J lost 5 bases.

Only a few counts were recorded for this clone. The chain's CDR3 is CASSLSTSGYNEQFF. DNA of the CDR3: TGTGCCAGCAGTTTATCCACTAGCGGGTACAATGAGCAGTTCTTC. The V and J genes are TRBV27 and TRBJ2-1, with TRBD2 identical over 9 bases. With V trimmed by 0 bases and J by 4 bases, 1 base remained unmatched. The CDR3 contains 15 residues. From germline, CDR1 is MNHEY and CDR2 SMNVEV (reference sequence).

V is TRBV2 and J is TRBJ1-5, with D uncertain. Germline V gives CDR1 SNHLY, CDR2 FYNNEI. V lost 8 bases and J lost 9, with 11 bases in between. This CDR3 has 11 amino acids. The CDR3 sequence is CASGLTGPQHF. The CDR3 nucleotides are TGTGCCAGCGGTCTAACTGGGCCCCAGCATTTT.